The next 29 T cell receptor beta chains were all read from a single sample in a study of post-analysis software for immune sequencing data. Their cognate antigens are unknown. Researchers reported that TCR beta cDNA libraries carried unique molecular identifiers. Using its own MiXCR run on the PCR reads, TCRdb lists one record per CDR3 protein. Seen here are about 380,000 distinct CDR3 sequences, 30% to 45% observed once, and the top ten hold over 10%. Overall study results and limits: About five TRBV segments appeared more often in patients than in controls, and TRBV5-6, TRBV5-1 and TRBV20-1 were among these.

The sequencing sample was made of blood. These receptors originate from a girl aged 10 to 17 with multiple sclerosis.

Only a few counts were recorded for this clonotype. The gene calls are TRBV5-1 and TRBJ2-2; D gene ambiguous. Trimming shortened V by 0 bases and J by 4 bases, and 7 bases separated the two germline ends. Germline CDR1 is SGHRS and CDR2 is YFSETQ. The CDR3 runs to 14 residues. This CDR3 is CASSLGSSTGELFF. The CDR3 DNA follows: TGCGCCAGCAGCTTGGGAAGCAGCACCGGGGAGCTGTTTTTT.

In this sample, this clonotype turned up a few times. The chain is built from TRBV12-3 or TRBV12-4 and TRBJ1-2; possible D gene TRBD1, 5 bases. This CDR3 spans 14 amino acids. V was pared by 6 bases and J by 4 bases, with 15 bases between. The CDR3 DNA sequence: TGTGCCAGCAGCGGGGACGGCCCAGGCTATGGCTACACCTTC. Encoded protein: CASSGDGPGYGYTF.

About this clonotype itself: One base away lies a much larger clone, so this may be a sequencing read error. V usage is TRBV7-2 and J usage is TRBJ2-7; D is undetermined. Germline CDR1 reads SGHTA; CDR2 reads FQGNSA. The CDR3 runs 13 residues. The CDR3 region has the DNA TGTGCCAGCAGCTTAGGCTTCTCCTACGAGCGGTACTTC. Its translation is CASSLGFSYERYF.

The chain combines TRBV5-6 with TRBJ1-5; the D gene is possibly TRBD1 (5 bases). The CDR3 is 15 amino acids. Per the germline V gene, CDR1 is SGHDT and CDR2 is YYEEEE. V lost 4 bases and J lost 0, with 11 bases in between. This CDR3 is CASSAGHISNQPQHF. DNA for the CDR3: TGTGCCAGCAGCGCAGGACACATTAGCAATCAGCCCCAGCATTTT.

The chain links TRBV20-1 to TRBJ2-7, with D hard to call. The V gene lost 6 bases and the J gene lost 0 bases, with 12 bases spanning the gap. The CDR3 totals 13 residues. Per germline, CDR1 DFQATT and CDR2 SNEGSKA (reference sequence). CDR3 amino acids: CSAGPPLSYEQYF. As DNA, the CDR3 is TGCAGTGCAGGTCCACCCCTCTCCTACGAGCAGTACTTC.

This clonotype turned up a few times. The V and J genes are TRBV14 and TRBJ2-3, with unresolved D. CDR3 length: 14 residues. The V gene's germline CDR1 is SGHDN and CDR2 FVKESK. V was cut by 0 bases and J by 2 bases, with 6 bases left in between. CDR3 nucleotides: TGTGCCAGCAGCCAAGACATTCCCACAGATACGCAGTATTTT. The encoded protein is CASSQDIPTDTQYF.

This clonotype showed up just a few times. The DNA of the CDR3 is TGCAGCGTTGTCCGACAGGGGAACACTGAAGCTTTCTTT. Amino acid sequence: CSVVRQGNTEAFF. The rearrangement uses TRBV29-1 and TRBJ1-1; 7 bases line up with TRBD1. Looked up from germline, CDR1 is SQVTM and CDR2 is ANQGSEA. The CDR3 length is 13 residues. V lost 4 bases to trimming and J lost 1 base; unmatched junction nucleotides: 3.

The chain uses TRBV2 and TRBJ2-6; no clear D. The CDR3 is made up of 14 amino acids. Germline-derived CDR1 and CDR2 are SNHLY and FYNNEI. With 8 bases removed from V and 2 bases from J, the gap between germline ends came to 10 bases. CDR3 region: CASLRPPGANVLTF. The CDR3 region has the DNA TGTGCCAGCCTTCGGCCCCCTGGGGCCAACGTCCTGACTTTC.

CDR3 nucleotide sequence: TGCAGTGCTAGCCGGACAGCTCCGAACACTGAAGCTTTCTTT. As protein: CSASRTAPNTEAFF. This chain connects TRBV20-1 to TRBJ1-1, with D possibly matching TRBD1 (6 bases). Germline V gene data show CDR1 as DFQATT and CDR2 as SNEGSKA (reference sequence). This CDR3 is built from 14 residues. V was trimmed by 3 bases and J by 1 base, leaving 12 bases between them.

This clonotype was found a few times. The chain recombines TRBV7-9 with TRBJ1-2, with a possible D match to TRBD1 (5 bases). Trimming left V 5 bases short and J 6 bases short, with 16 bases between. The CDR3 runs 14 residues. Per the germline V gene, CDR1 is SEHNR and CDR2 is FQNEAQ (reference sequence). The CDR3 is CASSQAGLGDGYTF. In nucleotides, the CDR3 is TGTGCCAGCAGCCAGGCGGGGCTCGGGGATGGCTACACCTTC.

This clonotype came up a few times. The chain uses TRBV2 and TRBJ2-4; no definite D call. TRBJ2-5 matches the DNA end more closely, so the J call is doubtful. Germline V gene sequence: CDR1 SNHLY, CDR2 FYNNEI. There are 16 residues in the CDR3. CDR3 coding DNA: TGTGCCAGCAGTGGAAGTAAGAGCCCCGCGCAAGAGACCCAGTACTTC. Translated, it gives CASSGSKSPAQETQYF.

V usage is TRBV6-1 and J usage is TRBJ2-6; the D gene is possibly TRBD2 (5 bases). Trimming removed 7 bases at V and 0 bases at J, with 7 bases between. CDR3 length: 14 residues. Germline V gives CDR1 MNHNS, CDR2 SASEGT. The CDR3 DNA reads TGTGCCAGCACTCGGGACTCTGGGGCCAACGTCCTGACTTTC. It specifies CASTRDSGANVLTF.

The V and J genes are TRBV7-2 and TRBJ2-5; D uncertain. Trimming took off 5 bases at V and 3 bases at J, with 4 bases between the two ends. CDR1 is SGHTA, CDR2 FQGNSA, per germline. This CDR3 contains 11 residues. The CDR3 sequence: CASSRKETQYF. Written as DNA, the CDR3 is TGTGCCAGCAGCCGCAAAGAGACCCAGTACTTC. Supplemented by reference TRBV7-2 and TRBJ2-5, the full variable domain reads GAGVSQSPSNKVTEKGKDVELRCDPISGHTALYWYRQSLGQGLEFLIYFQGNSAPDKSGLPSDRFSAERTGGSVSTLTIQRTQQEDSAVYLCASSRKETQYFGPGTRLLVL.

The CDR3 coding sequence is TGTGCCAGCAGCCAAGGGGAACGAGAGCAGTACTTC. It codes for CASSQGEREQYF. This sequence joins TRBV14 and TRBJ2-7, with D unresolved. V shed 1 base and J shed 7 bases, with 8 bases lying between them. The CDR3 sequence is 12 residues long. Germline V CDR1 and CDR2: SGHDN, FVKESK.

This chain uses TRBV2 with TRBJ2-1; 7 bases match TRBD2. CDR1 and CDR2 (germline): SNHLY, FYNNEI. CDR3 length: 14 residues. The V and J ends lost 8 bases and 3 bases, in that order; junction bases with no gene match: 7. CDR3 region: CASRRDYIYNEQFF. CDR3 DNA: TGTGCCAGCCGCCGGGACTACATCTACAATGAGCAGTTCTTC.

This chain links TRBV12-3 or TRBV12-4 with TRBJ2-1; D gene uncertain. This CDR3 contains 13 residues. V was clipped by 8 bases and J by 2 bases, with 10 bases between them. The CDR3 DNA is TGTGCCAGCGTCGCGGAGACCTACAATGAGCAGTTCTTC. Translated: CASVAETYNEQFF.

This clonotype was counted ten times or more. V and J are TRBV20-1 and TRBJ2-1; 10 nucleotides agree with TRBD1. V was pared by 0 bases and J by 8 bases, with 16 bases of the junction left unmatched. From germline, CDR1 is DFQATT and CDR2 SNEGSKA (reference sequence). This CDR3 is 18 amino acids long. This chain's CDR3 is CSARDQVRRDRGIYEQFF. In nucleotides, the CDR3 is TGCAGTGCTAGAGATCAGGTTAGGCGGGACAGGGGAATCTATGAGCAGTTCTTC.

The chain uses TRBV3-1 and TRBJ1-1; no firm D call. The V end was cut by 7 bases, the J end by 6 bases, with 15 bases between. The CDR3 spans 13 residues. Per germline, CDR1 LGHDT and CDR2 YNNKEL (reference sequence). CDR3 sequence reads: CASIPGVGPEAFF. The DNA of the CDR3 is TGTGCCAGCATCCCTGGGGTAGGTCCTGAAGCTTTCTTT.

The chain combines TRBV18 with TRBJ2-7, with 12 nucleotides matching TRBD2. Germline-derived CDR1 and CDR2 are KGHSH and LQKENI. The J segment lost 3 bases and the V segment lost 6 bases, leaving 15 bases of the junction unmatched. This CDR3 comprises 18 residues. The CDR3 loop is CASSPTSGGGRTNYEQYF. DNA of the CDR3: TGTGCCAGCTCGCCGACTAGCGGGGGTGGACGAACCAACTACGAGCAGTACTTC.

This rearrangement joins TRBV5-1 to TRBJ2-2; D not resolved. V was cut by 6 bases and J by 4 bases, with 13 bases left in between. This CDR3 is 14 amino acids long. Germline V gene sequence: CDR1 SGHRS, CDR2 YFSETQ. The DNA of the CDR3 is TGCGCCAGCACCGGCTTTACTACCACCGGGGAGCTGTTTTTT. Translating it yields CASTGFTTTGELFF.

This clonotype came up a few times. The V call is TRBV29-1, the J call TRBJ2-2; D unclear. There are 14 residues in the CDR3. Trimming took off 4 bases at V and 1 base at J, with 10 bases between the two ends. Germline lookup yields CDR1 SQVTM and CDR2 ANQGSEA. The CDR3 DNA reads TGCAGCGTTGGCACATCAAGGAACACCGGGGAGCTGTTTTTT. Amino acid sequence: CSVGTSRNTGELFF.

About this clonotype: One end of the junction varies from germline; a read error may be responsible. V gene TRBV9 combines with J gene TRBJ2-5, with 10 positions matching TRBD2. The end of the DNA fits TRBJ2-7 better, so the J call may be wrong. The CDR3 runs to 15 residues. Looked up from germline, CDR1 is SGDLS and CDR2 is YYNGEE. DNA of the CDR3: TGTACCAGCAGCCGAGAGGGACTAGCGCCATACGAGCAGTACTTC. Translation gives CTSSREGLAPYEQYF.

This clonotype was detected only a few times. V is TRBV12-3 or TRBV12-4 and J is TRBJ1-2, with D hard to call. This CDR3 has 13 residues. V lost 4 bases and J 2 bases, leaving 8 bases between the germline ends. DNA for the CDR3: TGTGCCAGCAGTTACGCGGCAAACTATGGCTACACCTTC. This codes for CASSYAANYGYTF.

This clonotype was seen more than once but under ten times. The gene calls are TRBV9 and TRBJ2-1; 9 bases align to TRBD2. The germline V gene has CDR1 SGDLS and CDR2 YYNGEE. The CDR3 is 16 residues long. V lost 2 bases to trimming and J lost 1 base; unmatched junction nucleotides: 4. Here the CDR3 reads CASSVSSGGSYNEQFF. CDR3 in DNA: TGTGCCAGCAGCGTTTCCAGCGGGGGGTCCTACAATGAGCAGTTCTTC.

A note on this clonotype: The germline gene is not matched at one end of the junction; a read error may be the cause. The rearrangement uses TRBV5-1 and TRBJ1-2; D is unresolved. The CDR3 is 14 amino acids. Germline V lookup: CDR1 SGHRS, CDR2 YFSETQ. The CDR3 region is CASGLEGNYGGYTF. The CDR3 nucleotides are TGCGCCAGCGGCTTGGAAGGGAACTACGGTGGTTACACCTTC.

This clonotype was counted a few times. J is TRBJ1-5 and V is TRBV12-3 or TRBV12-4; weak D call: TRBD1 (5 bases). CDR3 length: 16 amino acids. V lost 7 bases, J lost 0 bases, and 16 bases lay in between. The CDR3: CASTPGTRYSNQPQHF. The CDR3 DNA reads TGTGCCAGCACCCCCGGGACGAGGTATAGCAATCAGCCCCAGCATTTT.

The J gene is TRBJ2-1, the V gene TRBV12-3 or TRBV12-4; TRBD1 might be the D (5 bases). The length of the CDR3 is 16 residues. Deletions cut 2 bases from V and 5 bases from J, with 16 bases between. The DNA of the CDR3 is TGTGCCAGCAGTTTATTCGACAGTACACCGAACAATGAGCAGTTCTTC. The encoded protein is CASSLFDSTPNNEQFF.

As DNA, the CDR3 is TGTGCCAGCAGCTCGGCCGGGGGACTAGCGGGGGCACGCACAGATACGCAGTATTTT. Translated: CASSSAGGLAGARTDTQYF. This rearrangement joins TRBV11-1 to TRBJ2-3; 14 nucleotides match TRBD2. Looked up from germline, CDR1 is SGHAT and CDR2 is FQDESV (reference sequence). V trimming: 4 bases; J trimming: 1 base; junction bases outside the gene matches: 10. The CDR3 runs to 19 residues.

This rearrangement joins TRBV11-1 to TRBJ1-2; D is unclear. Between the trimmed V and J ends, which lost 1 base and 7 bases, there was a span of 13 bases. The CDR3 is 14 amino acids. CDR1 and CDR2 from the germline V gene are SGHAT and FQDESV (reference sequence). The CDR3 bases are TGTGCCAGCAGCTTAGAAGCAGTACGATCTGGCTACACCTTC. Translation: CASSLEAVRSGYTF.